This T cell receptor beta chain was documented in a study of OX40 agonist ivuxolimab in advanced cancers. Regarding the research as a whole: Ivuxolimab was an agonistic, fully human IgG2 monoclonal antibody directed against OX40 (CD134), a costimulatory receptor. Partial responses occurred in three dose-escalation patients: two with cutaneous melanoma and one with hepatocellular carcinoma. Peripheral TCRbeta sequencing aimed to test whether ivuxolimab altered TCR sequence diversity and caused clonal T-cell expansion. In the dose-escalation cohort, 70% to 85% of patients were male, and the mean age was approximately 60 years with a range of roughly 20 to 79. The paper covers the monotherapy dose-escalation part of the phase I ivuxolimab trial, which included N ≈ 50 patients. Prior anti-PD-1, anti-PD-L1 or anti-CTLA-4 therapy was permitted, and approximately 40% of dose-escalation patients had received checkpoint inhibitors. Intravenous ivuxolimab was administered to patients every 2 weeks at six dose levels: 0.01, 0.1, 0.3, 1.5, 3 and 10 mg/kg. Among the approximately 54 dose-escalation patients, about 20 had hepatocellular carcinoma, roughly 15 melanoma, 9 renal cell carcinoma and 9 head and neck cancer.

Here is what the overall study found, with its caveats: In the 0.1-3.0 mg/kg groups, partial responders were among the patients with the lowest normalized peripheral clonal expansion, particularly in CD8+ T cells. At doses of 0.1 to 3.0 mg/kg, clonal expansion of both CD4+ and CD8+ blood T cells was observed from baseline to week 6. After ivuxolimab, CD8+ T cells had more expanded clones than CD4+ T cells on average. Low levels of normalized T-cell clonal expansion were also seen in some nonresponding patients. Which antigens the clonally expanded peripheral T cells were specific for was not determined.

Its CDR3 holds 13 amino acids, cysteine through phenylalanine. Only the CDR3 DNA stays, 39 bases, in frame from base 1. Via the germline V gene (reference sequence), CDR1 is LNHDA and CDR2 SQIVND. V is clipped by 5 bases and J by 3 bases, and the sequence between their germline boundaries is 11 bases long. Comments on this clone: The antigen it recognizes is unknown. No clone much larger than this one lies a single base away; base qualities are absent.

Genomic DNA was isolated from the sorted cells so that the TCRbeta CDR3 region could be sequenced. The immunoSEQ Assay was used for sequencing of TCRbeta CDR3 regions. Held by TCRdb, this immuneACCESS table contains in-frame sequences only and omits some clones. Under half of the omission traces to an unresolved V gene where checked; the cause of the rest is unknown. Within this sample are around 29,000 clones, with around 87% of them counted one time only. The ten biggest clones cover about a fifth of the sample. The trial excluded patients who had a history of autoimmune disease or were on systemic immunosuppression. Peripheral blood for TCR sequencing was collected from all dose cohorts at baseline, on cycle 4 day 1, and on cycle 7 day 1. The samples were taken from a phase I, first-in-human, multicenter, open-label dose-escalation trial of ivuxolimab. Adults with locally advanced or metastatic melanoma, renal cell carcinoma, hepatocellular carcinoma or head and neck squamous cell carcinoma were enrolled in the trial. Before TCR sequencing, CD4+ and CD8+ T cells were separately sorted from peripheral blood.

The source of this sequence is an adult with an advanced solid tumor such as melanoma, head and neck, liver or kidney cancer. The chain joins TRBV19 to TRBJ2-7; TRBD1 might be the D gene, on 6 matching bases. The sample consisted of CD4+ or CD8+ T cells sorted from blood, taken in a trial of the OX40 agonist ivuxolimab. DNA sequence: TGTGCCAGTAGTCCGGGACAAATCTACGAGCAGTACTTC. Translated, this gives CASSPGQIYEQYF.